These T cell receptor beta chains were read from a single sample in a study of response to subunit inactivated influenza vaccine. TCRdb reprocessed the RT-PCR reads via MiXCR and lists one record per CDR3 protein. The sample comprises some 500,000 distinct CDR3 sequences, around 25% of which are singletons, and approximately 2% rests with the top ten. Sequenced here: CD4+ T cells sorted from PBMCs, sampled around 5 days after vaccination. The origin of the receptors is a man in his fifties or sixties who received an inactivated influenza vaccine. CDR3s include the opening cysteine and the closing phenylalanine or tryptophan. Each record gives: V gene, D gene, clone size, J gene, CDR3 DNA, CDR3 protein. D genes are given only for firm matches. The size field is filled for only some rows; it gives once, few, many or a size class.

TRBV12-3/TRBV12-4	NA	NA	TRBJ1-1	TGTGCCAGCAGTTTAAGAGGTCTAAATCTGAACACTGAAGCTTTCTTT	CASSLRGLNLNTEAFF
TRBV20-1	TRBD1	NA	TRBJ2-7	TGCAGTGCTTCCGGGACAGGGTTTTCGTACGAGCAGTACTTC	CSASGTGFSYEQYF
TRBV5-4	NA	NA	TRBJ2-3	TGTGCCAGCGGACAGTATGCCACAGATACGCAGTATTTT	CASGQYATDTQYF
TRBV25-1	NA	NA	TRBJ2-1	TGTGCCAGCAGTGGTTTAGCGGAGCAGTTCTTC	CASSGLAEQFF
TRBV4-3	NA	once	TRBJ2-5	TGCGCCAGCAGCCAAGCTATCGCGGTGGAGGGCCGAGAGACCCAGTACTTC	CASSQAIAVEGRETQYF
TRBV4-2	NA	NA	TRBJ2-1	TGTGCCAGCAGCCAAGTAAGCTCTGGTCTTGGGGATGAGCAGTTCTTC	CASSQVSSGLGDEQFF
TRBV15	NA	many	TRBJ1-5	TGTGCCACCAGCAGGAAAGGACCGTATAGCAATCAGCCCCAGCATTTT	CATSRKGPYSNQPQHF
TRBV6-5	NA	NA	TRBJ2-1	TGTGCCAGCAGTTATGCCACTATTGGTGAGCAGTTCTTC	CASSYATIGEQFF
TRBV20-1	TRBD2	NA	TRBJ2-5	TGCAGTTGGACTAGCGCAGAGACCCAGTACTTC	CSWTSAETQYF
TRBV7-2	NA	NA	TRBJ1-3	TGTGCCAGCAGCTTTGACGGAATCTCTGGAAACACCATATATTTT	CASSFDGISGNTIYF
TRBV7-8	TRBD2	NA	TRBJ2-1	TGTGCCAGCAGCTTAGGTTGGGGACTAGCGGGGGCCAATGAGCAGTTCTTC	CASSLGWGLAGANEQFF
TRBV21-1	NA	few	TRBJ1-5	TGTGCCAGCAGCCTCCGACAGGGAAGGAGCAATCAGCCCCAGCATTTT	CASSLRQGRSNQPQHF
TRBV11-2	NA	few	TRBJ2-1	TGTGCCAGCACCCTCGACAGACACTTGGGCAATGAGCAGTTCTTC	CASTLDRHLGNEQFF
TRBV29-1	NA	NA	TRBJ2-5	TGCAGCGTAGCCCCCGGGACTGCAAAAGAGACCCAGTACTTC	CSVAPGTAKETQYF
TRBV6-4	NA	NA	TRBJ2-5	TGTGCCAGCACCAACGGAGTAGCGGTGATCCAAGAGACCCAGTACTTC	CASTNGVAVIQETQYF
TRBV29-1	NA	NA	TRBJ2-7	TGCAGCGTTAAAAGTGGAGACGAGCAGTACTTC	CSVKSGDEQYF
TRBV7-9	NA	few	TRBJ2-3	TGTGCCAGCACCCTAGGCGGGCCCCGCACAGATACGCAGTATTTT	CASTLGGPRTDTQYF
TRBV20-1	TRBD2	NA	TRBJ2-7	TGCAGTGCTGACCGGACTAGCGGGGGGATCTACGAGCAGTACTTC	CSADRTSGGIYEQYF
TRBV10-3	TRBD2	NA	TRBJ2-2	TGTGCCATCCGGCCTAGCGGGAACACCGGGGAGCTGTTTTTT	CAIRPSGNTGELFF
TRBV29-1	NA	many	TRBJ1-1	TGCAGCGTTGCCCCCGGGTCAGGTAACACTGAAGCTTTCTTT	CSVAPGSGNTEAFF
TRBV15	TRBD2	few	TRBJ2-5	TGTGCCACCAAACTAGCGGCGAAAGAGACCCAGTACTTC	CATKLAAKETQYF
TRBV10-3	TRBD2	NA	TRBJ2-2	TGTGCCATCAGAATTAGCGGGAGGGCCAATGGGGAGCTGTTTTTT	CAIRISGRANGELFF
TRBV27	TRBD1	NA	TRBJ1-2	TGTGCCAGCAGTATAAGGACAGGGAGCTATGGCTACACCTTC	CASSIRTGSYGYTF
TRBV9	TRBD2	few	TRBJ2-5	TGTGCCAGCAGCGTAAGCGGCTCTAGCGGGAAAAGGGAGACCCAGTACTTC	CASSVSGSSGKRETQYF
TRBV28	NA	few	TRBJ2-7	TGTGCCAGCAGGATGGGCACCCTGCGACACCGGGAGCAGTACTTC	CASRMGTLRHREQYF
TRBV10-3	TRBD2	few	TRBJ2-7	TGTGCCATCAGTGAGAGACTAGCGGGGCCTTCCTACGAGCAGTACTTC	CAISERLAGPSYEQYF
TRBV2	TRBD1	NA	TRBJ2-7	TGTGCCAGCAGAACCGGGACAGACACCTACGAGCAGTACTTC	CASRTGTDTYEQYF
TRBV4-2	NA	few	TRBJ2-1	TGTGCCAGCAGCCCGGACGGCTACAATGAGCAGTTCTTC	CASSPDGYNEQFF
TRBV20-1	NA	few	TRBJ1-2	TGCAGTGCCAACCTCAGGGCAAGGCACTATGGCTACACCTTC	CSANLRARHYGYTF
TRBV29-1	NA	few	TRBJ2-3	TGCAGCGTTGACGTTATTAGCACAGATACGCAGTATTTT	CSVDVISTDTQYF
TRBV12-3/TRBV12-4	NA	NA	TRBJ1-6	TGTGCCAGCTGCAAAGGGTCAGTAAATAATTCACCCCTCCACTTT	CASCKGSVNNSPLHF
TRBV4-3	NA	NA	TRBJ1-1	TGCGCCAGCAGCCAAGATCTTCCTTCTGAAGCTTTCTTT	CASSQDLPSEAFF
TRBV29-1	NA	few	TRBJ2-7	TGCAGCGTTAGGGCAGGTAACTCCTACGAGCAGTACTTC	CSVRAGNSYEQYF
TRBV6-1	NA	NA	TRBJ1-2	TGTGCCAGCAGTCGGACGGAGAACTATGGCTACACCTTC	CASSRTENYGYTF
TRBV20-1	TRBD1	NA	TRBJ1-2	TGCAGTGCGGAGGACAGGGGGCAGAACTATGGCTACACCTTC	CSAEDRGQNYGYTF
TRBV5-1	NA	NA	TRBJ2-5	TGCGCCAGCACCTCTACAGGGTCCCAAGAGACCCAGTACTTC	CASTSTGSQETQYF
TRBV28	TRBD1	NA	TRBJ2-6	TGTGCCAGCAGTCCGCGGACAGGACAGAGCTCTGGGGCCAACGTCCTGACTTTC	CASSPRTGQSSGANVLTF
TRBV12-3/TRBV12-4	TRBD2	NA	TRBJ2-1	TGTGCCAGTAAAAGCAGGCGGGGGGCGATCAATGAGCAGTTCTTC	CASKSRRGAINEQFF
TRBV7-8	NA	NA	TRBJ2-3	TGTGCCAGCAGCCCAAGAGTTGGCGATACGCAGTATTTT	CASSPRVGDTQYF
TRBV3-1	NA	few	TRBJ2-5	TGTGCCAGCAGCGAGTCTGGGCAGGGAAGAGGAGAGACCCAGTACTTC	CASSESGQGRGETQYF
TRBV6-1	TRBD2	once	TRBJ2-7	TGTGCCACTCTACGGACTAGCGGGAGCTCCTACGAGCAGTACTTC	CATLRTSGSSYEQYF
TRBV7-9	TRBD1	few	TRBJ1-1	TGTGCCAGCAGCCGCGATGGACAGGGTAACACTGAAGCTTTCTTT	CASSRDGQGNTEAFF
TRBV5-1	NA	NA	TRBJ2-6	TGCGCCAGCAGCTTGAGGGGGTTGAGAGGGGCCAACGTCCTGACTTTC	CASSLRGLRGANVLTF
TRBV12-3/TRBV12-4	TRBD1	NA	TRBJ2-7	TGTGCCAGCAGTTTACTGGGACAGACCTACGAGCAGTACTTC	CASSLLGQTYEQYF
TRBV29-1	TRBD2	many	TRBJ2-7	TGCAGCGTCAAAGGGGACTACCGGAGCTCCTACGAGCAGTACTTC	CSVKGDYRSSYEQYF
TRBV29-1	TRBD1	many	TRBJ2-1	TGCAGCGTTGAGGCGAGGGACAGGGGGCGGAATGAGCAGTTCTTC	CSVEARDRGRNEQFF
TRBV12-3/TRBV12-4	NA	NA	TRBJ2-1	TGTGCCAGCCGCCAATCAGGGGGGGGTTACAATGAGCAGTTCTTC	CASRQSGGGYNEQFF
TRBV2	TRBD1	NA	TRBJ2-7	TGTGCCAGCAGGGACGGACAGGTCTCCTACGAGCAGTACTTC	CASRDGQVSYEQYF
TRBV5-1	TRBD1	NA	TRBJ2-7	TGCGCCAGCAGCGGAGGACAGGGCCTAGGTGAGCAGTACTTC	CASSGGQGLGEQYF
TRBV20-1	TRBD2	few	TRBJ2-3	TGCAGTGCTAGAGGGACTAGCGGGAGGGCCAGCACAGATACGCAGTATTTT	CSARGTSGRASTDTQYF
TRBV24-1	TRBD2	few	TRBJ2-1	TGTGCCACCAGTGTCCCTAGCGGGAATAGAGATGAGCAGTTCTTC	CATSVPSGNRDEQFF
TRBV2	NA	NA	TRBJ2-1	TGTGCCAGCAGTGAATTCGGCCTAAATGAGCAGTTCTTC	CASSEFGLNEQFF
TRBV20-1	NA	NA	TRBJ1-5	TGCAGTGCTAGAGATCACGGTAATAGCAATCAGCCCCAGCATTTT	CSARDHGNSNQPQHF